This T cell receptor (beta chain) came from a study of regulatory dendritic cells for organ transplantation. About this clone itself: Its antigen is not identified.

Some clones are missing from TCRdb's copy, which holds only in-frame ones; the method was immunoSEQ multiplex PCR. There are 12,000 or so clones in the sample; under 90% occur only once, and roughly 0.47% lies in the top ten. Allogeneic regulatory or mature dendritic cells were co-cultured for more than 4 days with CFSE-labeled sorted T cells at 1:10. Germline CDR1 reads SNHLY; CDR2 reads FYNNEI. The CDR3 has 12 amino acids. The V end lost 8 bases, the J end lost 1 base, and 6 bases lay between the germline ends. Sequences were obtained from naive CD8+ T cells from blood cultured with dendritic cells. Subset given: CD45RA+ naive T cells. The sequence came from a human donor in good health. This chain connects TRBV2 to TRBJ2-1; D remains ambiguous. The CDR3 region has the DNA TGTGCCAGCGTTGGATCCTACAATGAGCAGTTCTTC. Amino acid sequence: CASVGSYNEQFF.